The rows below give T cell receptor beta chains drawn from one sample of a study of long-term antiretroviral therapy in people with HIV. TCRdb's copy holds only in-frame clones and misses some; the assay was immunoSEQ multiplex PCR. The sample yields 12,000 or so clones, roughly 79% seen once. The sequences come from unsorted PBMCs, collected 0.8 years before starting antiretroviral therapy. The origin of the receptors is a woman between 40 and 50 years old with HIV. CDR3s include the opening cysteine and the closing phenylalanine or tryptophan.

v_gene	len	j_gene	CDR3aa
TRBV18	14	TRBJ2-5	CASSPNRGQETQYF
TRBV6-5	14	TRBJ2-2	CASSFSLFPGELFF
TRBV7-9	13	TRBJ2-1	CASSRGALDEQFF
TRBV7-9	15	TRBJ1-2	CASSLAPGEGYGYTF
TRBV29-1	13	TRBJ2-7	CSVVLAESYEQYF
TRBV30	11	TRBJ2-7	CAWSGGAEQYF
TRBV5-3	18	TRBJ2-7	CARSPGGEAYSGSYEQYF
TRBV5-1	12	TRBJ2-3	CASSQVGDTQYF
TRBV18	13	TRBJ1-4	CASSRGENEKLFF
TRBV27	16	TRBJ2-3	CASSFWPSGSTDTQYF
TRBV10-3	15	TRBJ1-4	CAISESKGLNEKLFF
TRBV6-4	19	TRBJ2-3	CASSDPTGGPSTSTDTQYF
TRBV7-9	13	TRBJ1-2	CASSLARTASYTF
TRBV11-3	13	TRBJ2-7	CASSLSRLGEQYF
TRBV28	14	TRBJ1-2	CASSRPTGAGGYTF
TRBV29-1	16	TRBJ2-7	CSVVGLAGAYSYEQYF
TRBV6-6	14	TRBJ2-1	CASSPQQGWNEQFF
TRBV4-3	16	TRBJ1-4	CASSRSMGAGREKLFF
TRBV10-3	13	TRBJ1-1	CAISVSVNTEAFF
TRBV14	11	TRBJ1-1	CASSQGGEAFF
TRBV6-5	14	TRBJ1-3	CASRRGNSGNTIYF
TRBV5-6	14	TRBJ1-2	CASSLVSRERGYTF
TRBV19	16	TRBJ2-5	CASSMLAGGPAETQYF
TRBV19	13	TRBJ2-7	CASMDLAGYEQYF
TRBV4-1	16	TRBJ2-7	CASSQETSGSPYEQYF
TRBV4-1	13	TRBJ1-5	CASSQDLWEPQHF
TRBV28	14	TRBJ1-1	CASSLPQRNTEAFF
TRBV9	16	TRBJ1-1	CASSVEAGGLYTEAFF
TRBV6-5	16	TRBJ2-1	CASSYSGLAGGSEQFF
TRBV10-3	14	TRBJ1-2	CAISVGQETDGYTF
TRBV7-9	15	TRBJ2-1	CASSLDLNPYNEQFF
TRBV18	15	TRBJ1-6	CASSPLGQGNSPLHF
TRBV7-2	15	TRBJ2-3	CASSQAGPLTDTQYF
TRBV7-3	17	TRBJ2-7	CASSAQTSGKTNYEQYF
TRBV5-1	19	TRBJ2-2	CASSLPEGRVGPNTGELFF
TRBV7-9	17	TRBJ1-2	CASSFSMTGTERGGYTF
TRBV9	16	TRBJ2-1	CASSVGPGGPYNEQFF
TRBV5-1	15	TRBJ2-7	CASSLDRDRIYEQYF
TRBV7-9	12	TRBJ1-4	CASSLDPEKLFF
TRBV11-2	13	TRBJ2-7	CASSLGSSYEQYF
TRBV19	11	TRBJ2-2	CASTSTGELFF
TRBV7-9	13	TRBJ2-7	CASSPPLDYEQYF